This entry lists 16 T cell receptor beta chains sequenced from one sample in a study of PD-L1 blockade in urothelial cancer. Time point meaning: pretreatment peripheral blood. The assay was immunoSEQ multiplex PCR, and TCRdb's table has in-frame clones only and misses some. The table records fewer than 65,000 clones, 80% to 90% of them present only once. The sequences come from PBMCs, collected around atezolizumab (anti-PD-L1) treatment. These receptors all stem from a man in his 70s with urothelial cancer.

The CDR3 nucleotides are TGCAGCGTAGAGGGACAGTTTAACACTGAAGCTTTCTTT. Protein sequence: CSVEGQFNTEAFF. This chain connects TRBV29-1 to TRBJ1-1; 7 positions agree with TRBD1. CDR3 length equals 13 residues. V trimming: 6 bases; J trimming: 2 bases; junction bases outside the gene matches: 6. The germline V gene has CDR1 SQVTM and CDR2 ANQGSEA.

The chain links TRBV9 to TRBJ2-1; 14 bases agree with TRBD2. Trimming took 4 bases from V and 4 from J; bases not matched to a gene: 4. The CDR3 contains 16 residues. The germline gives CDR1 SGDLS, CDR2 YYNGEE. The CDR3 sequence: CASSLRLAGGYNEQFF. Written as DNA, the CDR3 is TGTGCCAGCAGCCTCCGACTAGCGGGGGGGTACAATGAGCAGTTCTTC.

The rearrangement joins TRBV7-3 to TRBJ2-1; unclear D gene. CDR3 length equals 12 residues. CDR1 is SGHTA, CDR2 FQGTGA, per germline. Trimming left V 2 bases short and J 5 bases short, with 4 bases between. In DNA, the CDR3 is TGTGCCAGCAGCTTATCGGACAATGAGCAGTTCTTC. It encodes CASSLSDNEQFF.

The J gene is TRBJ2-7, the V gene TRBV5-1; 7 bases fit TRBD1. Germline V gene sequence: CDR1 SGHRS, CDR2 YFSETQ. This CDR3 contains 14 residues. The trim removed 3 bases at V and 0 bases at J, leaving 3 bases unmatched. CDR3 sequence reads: CASSYGDSSYEQYF. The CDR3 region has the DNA TGCGCCAGCAGCTATGGGGACAGCTCCTACGAGCAGTACTTC. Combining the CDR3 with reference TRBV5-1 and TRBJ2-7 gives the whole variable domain KAGVTQTPRYLIKTRGQQVTLSCSPISGHRSVSWYQQTPGQGLQFLFEYFSETQRNKGNFPGRFSGRQFSNSRSEMNVSTLELGDSALYLCASSYGDSSYEQYFGPGTRLTVT.

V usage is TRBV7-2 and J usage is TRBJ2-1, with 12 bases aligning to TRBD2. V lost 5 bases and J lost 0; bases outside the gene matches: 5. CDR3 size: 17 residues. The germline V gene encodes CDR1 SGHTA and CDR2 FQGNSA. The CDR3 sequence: CASSLLAGGGSYNEQFF. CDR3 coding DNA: TGTGCCAGCAGCCTTCTAGCGGGAGGGGGCTCCTACAATGAGCAGTTCTTC.

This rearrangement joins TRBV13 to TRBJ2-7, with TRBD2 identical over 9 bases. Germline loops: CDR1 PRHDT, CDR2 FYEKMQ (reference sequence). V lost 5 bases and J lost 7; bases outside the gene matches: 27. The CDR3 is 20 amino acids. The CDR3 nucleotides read TGTGCCAGCAGCAGCCCTCAGGGGAGAGAGGCGGGAGGGCGTTTCGGGGAGCAGTACTTC. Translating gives CASSSPQGREAGGRFGEQYF.

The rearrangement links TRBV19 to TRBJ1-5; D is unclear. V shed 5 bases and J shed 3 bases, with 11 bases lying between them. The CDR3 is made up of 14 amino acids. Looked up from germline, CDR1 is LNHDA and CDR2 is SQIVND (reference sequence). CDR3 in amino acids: CASSPPGINQPQHF. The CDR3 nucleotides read TGTGCCAGTAGTCCGCCCGGGATCAATCAGCCCCAGCATTTT.

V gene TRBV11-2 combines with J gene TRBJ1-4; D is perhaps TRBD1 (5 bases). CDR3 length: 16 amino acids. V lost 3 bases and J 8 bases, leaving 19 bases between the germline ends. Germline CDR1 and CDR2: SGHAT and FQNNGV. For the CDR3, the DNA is TGTGCCAGCAGCTTCGGTCGACAGAGAGGTGGGGAAAAACTGTTTTTT. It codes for CASSFGRQRGGEKLFF.

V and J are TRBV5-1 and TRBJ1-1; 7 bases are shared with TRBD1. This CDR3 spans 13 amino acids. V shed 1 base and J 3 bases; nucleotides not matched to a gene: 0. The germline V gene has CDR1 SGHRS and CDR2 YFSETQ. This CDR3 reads CASSLQGDTEAFF. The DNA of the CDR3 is TGCGCCAGCAGCTTGCAGGGGGACACTGAAGCTTTCTTT. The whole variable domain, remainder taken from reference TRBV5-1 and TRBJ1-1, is KAGVTQTPRYLIKTRGQQVTLSCSPISGHRSVSWYQQTPGQGLQFLFEYFSETQRNKGNFPGRFSGRQFSNSRSEMNVSTLELGDSALYLCASSLQGDTEAFFGQGTRLTVV.

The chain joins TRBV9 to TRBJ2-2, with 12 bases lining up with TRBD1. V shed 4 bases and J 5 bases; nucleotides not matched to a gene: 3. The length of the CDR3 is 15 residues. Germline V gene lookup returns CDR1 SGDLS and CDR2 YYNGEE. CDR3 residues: CASSMGQGATGELFF. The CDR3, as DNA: TGTGCCAGCAGCATGGGACAGGGGGCGACCGGGGAGCTGTTTTTT.

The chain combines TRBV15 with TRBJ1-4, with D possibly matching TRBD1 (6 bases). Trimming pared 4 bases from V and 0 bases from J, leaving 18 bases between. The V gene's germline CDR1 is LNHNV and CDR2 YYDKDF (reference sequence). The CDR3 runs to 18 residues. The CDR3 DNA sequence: TGTGCCACCAGCACCCAAGTGACAGGATATGCAACTAATGAAAAACTGTTTTTT. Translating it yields CATSTQVTGYATNEKLFF.

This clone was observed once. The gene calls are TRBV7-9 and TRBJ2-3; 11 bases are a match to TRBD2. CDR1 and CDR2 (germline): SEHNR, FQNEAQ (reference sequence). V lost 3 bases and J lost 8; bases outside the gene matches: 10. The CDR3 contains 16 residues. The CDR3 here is CASSFTSGRNLGTQYF. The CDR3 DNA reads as TGTGCCAGCAGCTTCACTAGCGGGAGAAATCTTGGTACGCAGTATTTT.

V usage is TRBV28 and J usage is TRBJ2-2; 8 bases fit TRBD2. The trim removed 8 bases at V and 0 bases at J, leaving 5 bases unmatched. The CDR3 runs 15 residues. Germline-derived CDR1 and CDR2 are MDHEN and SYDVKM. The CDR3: CASLDGGANTGELFF. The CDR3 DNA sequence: TGTGCCAGCCTTGACGGGGGGGCGAACACCGGGGAGCTGTTTTTT. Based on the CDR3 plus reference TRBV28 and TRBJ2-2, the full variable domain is DVKVTQSSRYLVKRTGEKVFLECVQDMDHENMFWYRQDPGLGLRLIYFSYDVKMKEKGDIPEGYSVSREKKERFSLILESASTNQTSMYLCASLDGGANTGELFFGEGSRLTVL.

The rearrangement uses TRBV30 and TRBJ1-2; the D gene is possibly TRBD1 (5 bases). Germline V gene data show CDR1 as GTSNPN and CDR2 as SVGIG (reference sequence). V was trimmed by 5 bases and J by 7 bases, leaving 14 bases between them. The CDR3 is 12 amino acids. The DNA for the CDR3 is TGTGCCTGGGGGGGGGAAGCTAGTGGCTACACCTTC. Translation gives CAWGGEASGYTF.

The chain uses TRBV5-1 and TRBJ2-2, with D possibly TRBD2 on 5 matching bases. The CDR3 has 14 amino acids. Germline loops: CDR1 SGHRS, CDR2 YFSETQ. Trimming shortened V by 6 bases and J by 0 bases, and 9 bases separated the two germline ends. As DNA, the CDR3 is TGCGCCAGCAAAGACGGGGCGAACACCGGGGAGCTGTTTTTT. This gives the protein CASKDGANTGELFF.

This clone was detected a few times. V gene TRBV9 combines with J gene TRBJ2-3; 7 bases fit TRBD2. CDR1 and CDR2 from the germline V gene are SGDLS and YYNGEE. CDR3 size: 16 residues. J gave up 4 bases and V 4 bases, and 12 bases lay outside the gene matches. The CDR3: CASSPSSGRIADTQYF. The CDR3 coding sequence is TGTGCCAGCAGCCCCAGCTCCGGGAGGATTGCAGATACGCAGTATTTT.